This note documents a single T cell receptor beta chain sequence. What it recognizes is unknown. Sequenced by immunoSEQ multiplex PCR; TCRdb stores in-frame clones only, minus some. The table lists roughly 1,800,000 clones, approximately 94% of them singletons. CDR1 is SEHNR, CDR2 FQNEAQ, per germline (reference sequence). Trimming removed 1 base from V and 3 bases from J, with 7 bases in between. The CDR3 runs 13 residues. It was CD45RO-negative cells, positively selected for CCR7, that made up naive CD8 cells, with terminally differentiated effector memory CD45RA+ cells excluded. This entry belongs to a study of shared clonotypes between healthy human individuals. The study, taken as a whole, reports: Few donors restricted represented genetic and exposure-history diversity.

Sample: naive CD8+ T cells sorted from blood. V is TRBV7-9 and J is TRBJ2-7; D gene ambiguous. This TCR was recovered from a man aged 18 to 29 in good health. The CDR3 bases are TGTGCCAGCAGCTTAGGGCGGAACTACGAGCAGTACTTC. It codes for CASSLGRNYEQYF. Full variable domain (rest looked up from reference TRBV7-9 and TRBJ2-7): DTGVSQNPRHKITKRGQNVTFRCDPISEHNRLYWYRQTLGQGPEFLTYFQNEAQLEKSRLLSDRFSAERPKGSFSTLEIQRTEQGDSAMYLCASSLGRNYEQYFGPGTRLTVT.